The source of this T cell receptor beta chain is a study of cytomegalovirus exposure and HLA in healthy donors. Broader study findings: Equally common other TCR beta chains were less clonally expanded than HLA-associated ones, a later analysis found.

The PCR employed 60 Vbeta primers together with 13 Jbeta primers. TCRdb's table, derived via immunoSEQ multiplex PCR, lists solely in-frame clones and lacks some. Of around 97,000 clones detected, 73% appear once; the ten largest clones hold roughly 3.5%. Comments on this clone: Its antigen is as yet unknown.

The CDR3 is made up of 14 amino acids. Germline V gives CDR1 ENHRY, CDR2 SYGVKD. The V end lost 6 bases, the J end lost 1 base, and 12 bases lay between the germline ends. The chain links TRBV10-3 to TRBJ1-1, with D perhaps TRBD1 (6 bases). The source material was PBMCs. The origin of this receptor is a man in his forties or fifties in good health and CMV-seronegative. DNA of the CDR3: TGTGCCATCAGGGGGGCAACAGGGAACACTGAAGCTTTCTTT. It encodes CAIRGATGNTEAFF.